These T cell receptor beta chains were read from a single sample in a study of liver allograft versus peripheral blood T cells. Using its own MiXCR run on the reads, TCRdb lists one record per CDR3 protein. The table includes about 10,000 distinct CDR3 sequences, around 21% detected once. The receptors here all came from a human patient who had a liver transplant. Some T cells may be provided by the graft donor. Each CDR3 is given with its conserved first and last residue. The order of the fields is V gene, J gene, D gene, clone size, CDR3 DNA, CDR3 protein. D genes are given only for firm matches. Size tells how often a clone was seen (once, few, many) or the class of an expanded clone, and some rows leave it out.

>TRBV20-1|TRBJ2-7|TRBD2|once
TGCAGCGGAGGCGGACTAGCGGGTGACGAGCAGTACTTC
CSGGGLAGDEQYF
>TRBV10-3|TRBJ2-7|TRBD1|few
TGTGCCATCAGTGAGAATACAGGGGGCGGCTACGAGCAGTACTTC
CAISENTGGGYEQYF
>TRBV20-1|TRBJ2-5|TRBD1|.
TGCAGTGCTAGAGGGGACAGGGGGAACCAAGAGACCCAGTACTTC
CSARGDRGNQETQYF
>TRBV19|TRBJ1-5|TRBD1|few
TGTGCCAGTAGTTCACCGGGACAGGGGGGAAGTCAGCCCCAGCATTTT
CASSSPGQGGSQPQHF
>TRBV28|TRBJ1-6|TRBD1|.
TGTGCCAGCAGTTTTCTCGCGACAGGGGCCCCTAGGGTGGAGGATTCACCCCTCCACTTT
CASSFLATGAPRVEDSPLHF
>TRBV29-1|TRBJ1-3|.|medium-sized
TGCAGCGTTGAAGAGGGAATGAGAAACACCATATATTTT
CSVEEGMRNTIYF
>TRBV20-1|TRBJ2-1|.|.
TGCAGTGCCCTAGCCCCTTCCTACAATGAGCAGTTCTTC
CSALAPSYNEQFF
>TRBV9|TRBJ1-1|.|few
TGTGCCAGCAGCGTATCAGGGATGAACACTGAAGCTTTCTTT
CASSVSGMNTEAFF
>TRBV19|TRBJ2-1|.|medium-sized
TGTGCCAGTAGTATAGGAGTAGGGCAGCCCAATGAGCAGTTCTTC
CASSIGVGQPNEQFF
>TRBV11-2|TRBJ2-2|.|few
TGTGCCAGCAGGAACACGATAAACACCGGGGAGCTGTTTTTT
CASRNTINTGELFF